Each of the 6 T cell receptor beta chains below was sequenced from the same sample in a study of cytomegalovirus exposure and HLA in healthy donors. Primers for the PCR totalled 60 Vbeta and 13 Jbeta. Some clones are missing from TCRdb's copy, which holds only in-frame ones; the method was immunoSEQ multiplex PCR. This repertoire shows 95,000 to 150,000 clones, roughly a tenth found once; its top ten account for 4% to 5%. Sequencing was performed on PBMCs. The receptors here all came from a woman aged 18-29 years in good health and CMV-seropositive.

This clone has just one count. The J gene is TRBJ2-3, the V gene TRBV5-7; TRBD2 matches at 10 bases. TRBV5-7 is an ORF, and what it does is uncertain. The length of the CDR3 is 16 residues. After removal of 4 bases from V and 10 bases from J, the junction contained 15 bases not matched to a gene. The CDR3 DNA reads TGTGCCAGCAGCCAGGAGGCTAGCGGGAGAAGTCCTGCGCAGTATTTT. This translates into CASSQEASGRSPAQYF.

This clone was recorded a few times. J is TRBJ2-2 and V is TRBV29-1; TRBD2 might be the D (5 bases). The CDR3 contains 12 residues. Germline CDR1 and CDR2: SQVTM and ANQGSEA. Trimming stripped 3 bases from V and 3 bases from J, with 5 bases between. The CDR3 is CSVERDTGELFF. CDR3 sequence (DNA): TGCAGCGTTGAGCGGGACACCGGGGAGCTGTTTTTT.

This clone was counted between two and nine times. In DNA, the CDR3 is TGTGCCAGCAGTTACGGAGGGGGCGGCGGGGAGCTGTTTTTT. Its protein is CASSYGGGGGELFF. This sequence joins TRBV6-5 and TRBJ2-2; D may be TRBD1 (7 bases). CDR3 size: 14 residues. V gave up 2 bases and J gave up 7 bases, with 11 bases separating them. Germline V gene sequence: CDR1 MNHEY, CDR2 SVGAGI.

There are a few counts of this clone. The V and J genes are TRBV6-1 and TRBJ1-1; D may be TRBD1 (5 bases). The CDR3 contains 14 residues. The V end was cut by 1 base, the J end by 7 bases, with 13 bases between. The V gene's germline CDR1 is MNHNS and CDR2 SASEGT. CDR3 region: CASSEGEGRGEAFF. CDR3 nucleotide sequence: TGTGCCAGCAGTGAAGGGGAGGGGCGAGGTGAAGCTTTCTTT.

This clone has a handful of counts. The chain combines TRBV18 with TRBJ1-2; a weak D match, TRBD1 (5 bases). The CDR3 loop spans 13 amino acids. The germline V gene has CDR1 KGHSH and CDR2 LQKENI. Between the trimmed V and J ends, which lost 6 bases and 3 bases, there was a span of 11 bases. CDR3 nucleotide sequence: TGTGCCAGCTCTCGACAGAGCTACTATGGCTACACCTTC. Protein: CASSRQSYYGYTF.

The gene calls are TRBV5-1 and TRBJ2-5; 7 bases fit TRBD1. The CDR3 runs 14 residues. CDR1 is SGHRS and CDR2 is YFSETQ in the germline V gene. The V gene end was trimmed by 0 bases and the J gene end by 5 bases; junction bases not matched to a gene: 4. The CDR3 DNA follows: TGCGCCAGCAGCTTGGAGGGGGCCGGGGAGACCCAGTACTTC. Amino acids: CASSLEGAGETQYF.